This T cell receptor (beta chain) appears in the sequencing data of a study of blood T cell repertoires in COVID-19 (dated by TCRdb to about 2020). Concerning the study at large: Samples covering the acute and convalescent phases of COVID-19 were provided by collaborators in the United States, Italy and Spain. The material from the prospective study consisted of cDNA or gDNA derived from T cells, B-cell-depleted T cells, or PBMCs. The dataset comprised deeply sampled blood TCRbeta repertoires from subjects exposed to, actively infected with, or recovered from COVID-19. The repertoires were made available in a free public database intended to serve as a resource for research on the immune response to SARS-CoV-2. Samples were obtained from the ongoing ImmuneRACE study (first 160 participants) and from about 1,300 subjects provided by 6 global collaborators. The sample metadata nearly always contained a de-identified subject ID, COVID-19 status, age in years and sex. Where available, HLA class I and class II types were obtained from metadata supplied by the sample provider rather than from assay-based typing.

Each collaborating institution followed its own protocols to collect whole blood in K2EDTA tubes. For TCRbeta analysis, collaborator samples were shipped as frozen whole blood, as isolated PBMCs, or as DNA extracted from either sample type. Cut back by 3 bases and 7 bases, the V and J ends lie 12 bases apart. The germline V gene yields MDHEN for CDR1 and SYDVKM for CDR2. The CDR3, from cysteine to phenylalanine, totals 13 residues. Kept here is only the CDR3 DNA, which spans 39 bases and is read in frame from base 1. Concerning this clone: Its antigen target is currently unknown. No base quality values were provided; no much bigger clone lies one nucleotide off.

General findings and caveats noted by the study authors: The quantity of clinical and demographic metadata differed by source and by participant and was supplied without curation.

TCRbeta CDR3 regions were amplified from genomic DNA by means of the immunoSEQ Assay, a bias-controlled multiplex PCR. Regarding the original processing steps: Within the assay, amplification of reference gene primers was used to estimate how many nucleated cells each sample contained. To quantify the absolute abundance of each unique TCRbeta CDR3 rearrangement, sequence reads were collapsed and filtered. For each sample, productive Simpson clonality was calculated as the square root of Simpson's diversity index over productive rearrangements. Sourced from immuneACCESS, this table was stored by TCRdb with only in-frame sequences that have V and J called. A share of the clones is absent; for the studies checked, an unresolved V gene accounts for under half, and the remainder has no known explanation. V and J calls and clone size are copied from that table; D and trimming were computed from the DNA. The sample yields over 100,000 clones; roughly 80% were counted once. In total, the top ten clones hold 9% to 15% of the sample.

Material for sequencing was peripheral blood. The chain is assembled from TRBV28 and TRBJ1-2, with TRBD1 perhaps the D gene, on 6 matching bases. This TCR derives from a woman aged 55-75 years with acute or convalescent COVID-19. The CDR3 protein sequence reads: CASSFTGFAGYTF. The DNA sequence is TGTGCCAGCAGTTTCACAGGGTTCGCTGGCTACACCTTC.